This is a list of T cell receptor beta chains from one sample in a study of blood T cell repertoires in COVID-19. Some clones are missing from TCRdb's copy, which holds only in-frame ones; the method was immunoSEQ multiplex PCR. The sample shows 120,000 to 150,000 clones, around 80% of them seen only once. Sequenced: peripheral blood. Source of these receptors: a human donor in a cohort sampled during active COVID-19. Each CDR3 is given with its conserved first and last residue. Each record gives: J gene, V gene, D gene, CDR3 DNA, CDR3 protein. D genes are given only for firm matches.

TRBJ1-5,TRBV6-2/TRBV6-3,NA,TGTGCCAGCAGCTTCACAGGGAACTTAAATCAGCCCCAGCATTTT,CASSFTGNLNQPQHF
TRBJ2-1,TRBV3-1/TRBV3-2,TRBD2,TGTGCCAGCAGCCAACGGGGCGGGGGATACAATGAGCAGTTCTTC,CASSQRGGGYNEQFF
TRBJ2-2,TRBV5-1,TRBD2,TGCGCCAGCAGCCCTACTAGCGCTCCCGGGGAGCTGTTTTTT,CASSPTSAPGELFF
TRBJ2-3,TRBV6-2/TRBV6-3,TRBD2,TGTGCCAGCAGCGAGGCGGGGGGAGATACGCAGTATTTT,CASSEAGGDTQYF
TRBJ2-7,TRBV7-2,NA,TGTGCCAGCAGCCCCGAGGCCTGGTTCGCCTACGAGCAGTACTTC,CASSPEAWFAYEQYF
TRBJ1-1,TRBV5-1,TRBD1,TGCGCCAGCAGCTTGGGGGACAGGCCTTACACTGAAGCTTTCTTT,CASSLGDRPYTEAFF
TRBJ2-3,TRBV12-3/TRBV12-4,NA,TGTGCCAGCGGCTCAGGCGCAGATACGCAGTATTTT,CASGSGADTQYF
TRBJ2-3,TRBV19,NA,TGTGCCAGTAGTAGCGATTGGGATACGCAGTATTTT,CASSSDWDTQYF
TRBJ2-3,TRBV5-1,TRBD2,TGCGCCAGCAGCTTGGATCTAGCGGGGGGGCAGATCGGTGCAGATACGCAGTATTTT,CASSLDLAGGQIGADTQYF
TRBJ2-7,TRBV7-2,TRBD2,TGTGCCAGCAGCTTATCGCTGGGAGGGAACTACGAGCAGTACTTC,CASSLSLGGNYEQYF
TRBJ1-5,TRBV19,NA,TGTGCCAGTTCCCAGGCGGGGGGGGATCAGCCCCAGCATTTT,CASSQAGGDQPQHF
TRBJ2-7,TRBV5-6,TRBD2,TGTGCCAGCAGCGGGGACTATCACTACGAGCAGTACTTC,CASSGDYHYEQYF
TRBJ1-4,TRBV19,NA,TGTGCCAGTAGTATGTTACGCCAGTCTAATGAAAAACTGTTTTTT,CASSMLRQSNEKLFF
TRBJ1-6,TRBV7-6,NA,TGTGCCAGCAGCTTCAGACAAAGCTCCTATAATTCACCCCTCCACTTT,CASSFRQSSYNSPLHF
TRBJ1-5,TRBV28,NA,TGTGCCAGCAGTTTTCCCAGGGGTGTTCAGCCCCAGCATTTT,CASSFPRGVQPQHF
TRBJ1-2,TRBV19,TRBD1,TGTGCCAGTACCAGGGGCGCAGGGGGCTATGGCTACACCTTC,CASTRGAGGYGYTF
TRBJ2-7,TRBV12-3/TRBV12-4,NA,TGTGCCAGCAGTTTAGGACAGCCCTACGAGCAGTACTTC,CASSLGQPYEQYF
TRBJ2-5,TRBV5-4,NA,TGTGCCAGCAGCTTCCCGGGAAGGAGAGGGAATCAAGAGACCCAGTACTTC,CASSFPGRRGNQETQYF
TRBJ1-2,TRBV27,NA,TGTGCCAGCAGTCCCCCCTCGGGAGGCTACACCTTC,CASSPPSGGYTF
TRBJ1-2,TRBV6-1,NA,TGTGCCAGCAGTGACCCACGGCCCCTAGGCGGCTACACCTTC,CASSDPRPLGGYTF
TRBJ2-7,TRBV5-4,NA,TGTGCCAGCAGGTTGCCGGGAAACGAGCAGTACTTC,CASRLPGNEQYF
TRBJ1-5,TRBV7-8,TRBD1,TGTGCCAGCAGCAGAGACAGGGGTAGCAATCAGCCCCAGCATTTT,CASSRDRGSNQPQHF